This T cell receptor beta chain emerged from a study of shared clonotypes between healthy human individuals. Overall study context: Used for every donor were three CD4 naive, three CD4 memory, two CD8 naive and one CD8 memory plate.

Clones were sequenced by immunoSEQ multiplex PCR, and TCRdb holds only the in-frame ones, with some missing. Of about 2.3 million clones listed, approximately 95% are singletons. Comment on this clone: The sample contains more than one DNA sequence encoding this CDR3.

V was trimmed by 2 bases and J by 3 bases, leaving 5 bases between them. The CDR3 consists of 11 residues. CDR1 and CDR2 (germline): GTSNPN, SVGIG (reference sequence). The receptor's source is a man between 18 and 35 years old in good health. Some clones in this sample may be carry-over from other donors' samples. Sequenced material: naive CD4+ T cells from PBMCs. Noted subset: CD45RA+ positively selected. V gene TRBV30 combines with J gene TRBJ2-7; D unclear. The CDR3 sequence: CAWSNGYEQYF. CDR3 sequence (DNA): TGTGCCTGGAGTAACGGCTACGAGCAGTACTTC.